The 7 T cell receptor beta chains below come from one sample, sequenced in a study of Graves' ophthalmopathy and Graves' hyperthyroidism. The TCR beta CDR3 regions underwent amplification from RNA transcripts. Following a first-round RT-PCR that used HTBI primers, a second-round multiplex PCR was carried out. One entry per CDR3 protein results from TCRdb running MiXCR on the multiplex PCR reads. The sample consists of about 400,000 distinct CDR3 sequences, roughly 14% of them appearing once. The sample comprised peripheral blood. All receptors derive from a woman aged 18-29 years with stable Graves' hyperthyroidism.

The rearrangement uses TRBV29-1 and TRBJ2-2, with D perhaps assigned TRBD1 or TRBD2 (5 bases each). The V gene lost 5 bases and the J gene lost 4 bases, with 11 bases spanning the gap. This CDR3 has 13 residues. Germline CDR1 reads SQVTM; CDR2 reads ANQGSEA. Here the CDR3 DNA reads TGCAGCGTTCCCAGGGCGGGCACCGGGGAGCTGTTTTTT. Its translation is CSVPRAGTGELFF.

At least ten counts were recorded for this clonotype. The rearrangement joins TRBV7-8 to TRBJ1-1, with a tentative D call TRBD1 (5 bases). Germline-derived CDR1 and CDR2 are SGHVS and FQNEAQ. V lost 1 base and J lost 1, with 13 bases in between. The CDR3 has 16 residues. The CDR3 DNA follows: TGTGCCAGCAGCTTAGGCTCGCGGGGCGCGAACACTGAAGCTTTCTTT. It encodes CASSLGSRGANTEAFF.

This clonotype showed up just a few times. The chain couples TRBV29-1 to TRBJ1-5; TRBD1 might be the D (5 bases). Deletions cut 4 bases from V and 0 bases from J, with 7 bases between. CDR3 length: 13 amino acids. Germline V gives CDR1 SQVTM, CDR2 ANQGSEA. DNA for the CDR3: TGCAGCGTTGGACAGTATAGCAATCAGCCCCAGCATTTT. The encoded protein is CSVGQYSNQPQHF.

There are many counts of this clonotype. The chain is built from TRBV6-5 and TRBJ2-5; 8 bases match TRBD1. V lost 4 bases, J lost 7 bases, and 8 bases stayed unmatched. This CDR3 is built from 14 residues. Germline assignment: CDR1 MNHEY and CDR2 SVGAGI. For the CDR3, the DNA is TGTGCCAGCAGTTTCCACAGGGGGGAGGTGACCCAGTACTTC. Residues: CASSFHRGEVTQYF.

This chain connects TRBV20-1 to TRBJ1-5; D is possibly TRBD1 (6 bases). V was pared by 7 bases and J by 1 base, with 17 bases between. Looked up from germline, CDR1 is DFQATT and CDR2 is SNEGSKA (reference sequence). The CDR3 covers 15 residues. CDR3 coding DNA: TGCAGTGGGGTCTGGGGGGCGATGAGCAATCAGCCCCAGCATTTT. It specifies CSGVWGAMSNQPQHF.

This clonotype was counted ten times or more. Written as DNA, the CDR3 is TGTGCCAGCAGCTTAGTTGGGGTTGGGGTGCAGTACTTC. Its protein is CASSLVGVGVQYF. J is TRBJ2-7 and V is TRBV11-2; D ambiguous. Germline CDR1 and CDR2: SGHAT and FQNNGV. The V end was cut by 1 base, the J end by 9 bases, with 13 bases between. This CDR3 has 13 residues.

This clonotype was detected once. CDR3 nucleotide sequence: TGTGCCAGCAGTGAATCCTACACCGGGGAGCTGTTTTTT. Translated: CASSESYTGELFF. This sequence joins TRBV6-1 and TRBJ2-2; D remains unclear. V was pared by 2 bases and J by 3 bases, with 4 bases between. The V gene's germline CDR1 is MNHNS and CDR2 SASEGT. This CDR3 has 13 amino acids.